The TCR beta chain described here comes from a study of blood T cells in healthy people across ages. The V gene's germline CDR1 is MNHEY and CDR2 SMNVEV (reference sequence). V lost 3 bases and J lost 1, with 15 bases in between. This CDR3 is 16 amino acids long. The authors ran a second PCR of about 6 to 11 cycles using a sample-barcoded 5' primer and a J-beta primer mix. TCRdb re-derived calls from the 5' RACE reads in MiXCR, one entry per CDR3 protein. The data hold 540,000 or so distinct CDR3 sequences, with 25% to 30% observed a single time. This clonotype was picked up a small number of times. Its antigen is unknown. Overall study results and limits: Per-million-T-cell TCR beta diversity fell roughly linearly with age.

The sample taken for sequencing was blood. This receptor was obtained from a woman aged 70-85 years in good health. This rearrangement joins TRBV27 to TRBJ1-1, with TRBD1 as a possible D gene (6 bases). Written as DNA, the CDR3 is TGTGCCAGCAGTTTTTTCCGGACAGCGCAGAACACTGAAGCTTTCTTT. This codes for CASSFFRTAQNTEAFF.